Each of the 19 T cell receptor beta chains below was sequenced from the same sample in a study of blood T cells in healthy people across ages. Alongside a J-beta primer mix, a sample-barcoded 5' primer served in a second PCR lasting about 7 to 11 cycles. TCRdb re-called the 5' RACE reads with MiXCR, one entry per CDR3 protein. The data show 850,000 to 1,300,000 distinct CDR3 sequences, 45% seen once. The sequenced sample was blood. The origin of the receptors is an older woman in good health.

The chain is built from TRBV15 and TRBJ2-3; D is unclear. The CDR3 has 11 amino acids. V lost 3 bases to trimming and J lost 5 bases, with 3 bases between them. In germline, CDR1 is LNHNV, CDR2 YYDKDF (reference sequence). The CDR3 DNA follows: TGTGCCACCAGCAGTGAAGATACGCAGTATTTT. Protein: CATSSEDTQYF.

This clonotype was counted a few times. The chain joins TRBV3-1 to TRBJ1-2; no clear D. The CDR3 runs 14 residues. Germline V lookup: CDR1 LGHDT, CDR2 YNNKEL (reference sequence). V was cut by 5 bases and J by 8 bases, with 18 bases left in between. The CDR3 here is CASSSGSRTKGYTF. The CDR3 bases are TGTGCCAGCAGCTCGGGATCGCGAACTAAAGGCTACACCTTC.

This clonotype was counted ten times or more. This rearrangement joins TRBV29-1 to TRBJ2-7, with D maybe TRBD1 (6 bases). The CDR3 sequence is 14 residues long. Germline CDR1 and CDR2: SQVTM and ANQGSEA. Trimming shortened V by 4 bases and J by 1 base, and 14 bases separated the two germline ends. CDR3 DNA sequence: TGCAGCGTTGCGGCTACAGGGAATTCCTACGAGCAGTACTTC. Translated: CSVAATGNSYEQYF.

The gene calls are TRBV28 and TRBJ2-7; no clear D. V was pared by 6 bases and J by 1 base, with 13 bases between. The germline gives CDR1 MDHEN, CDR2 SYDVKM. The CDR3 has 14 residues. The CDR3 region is CASRPKWASYEQYF. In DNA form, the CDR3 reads TGTGCCAGCAGGCCAAAGTGGGCTTCCTACGAGCAGTACTTC.

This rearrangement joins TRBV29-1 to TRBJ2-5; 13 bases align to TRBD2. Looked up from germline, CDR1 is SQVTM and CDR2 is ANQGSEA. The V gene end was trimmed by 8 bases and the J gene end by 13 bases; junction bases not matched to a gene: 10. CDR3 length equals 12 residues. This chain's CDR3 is CSFGTSGALRYF. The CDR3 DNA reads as TGCAGCTTCGGGACTAGCGGGGCCCTTCGGTACTTC. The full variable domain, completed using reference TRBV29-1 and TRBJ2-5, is SAVISQKPSRDICQRGTSLTIQCQVDSQVTMMFWYRQQPGQSLTLIATANQGSEATYESGFVIDKFPISRPNLTFSTLTVSNMSPEDSSIYLCSFGTSGALRYFGPGTRLLVL.

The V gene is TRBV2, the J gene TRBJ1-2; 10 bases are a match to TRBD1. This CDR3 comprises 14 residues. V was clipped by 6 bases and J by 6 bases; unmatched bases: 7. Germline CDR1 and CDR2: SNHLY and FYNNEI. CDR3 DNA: TGTGCCAGCAGAAGACAGGGGGCAACGAATGGCTACACCTTC. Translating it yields CASRRQGATNGYTF.

As DNA, the CDR3 is TGTGCCAGCAGCCGCGCCGGCAGATACAATGAGCAGTTCTTC. As protein: CASSRAGRYNEQFF. J is TRBJ2-1 and V is TRBV3-1, with D uncertain. Trimming took 4 bases from V and 4 from J, leaving 11 bases between them. The CDR3 has 14 residues. The germline V gene encodes CDR1 LGHDT and CDR2 YNNKEL (reference sequence).

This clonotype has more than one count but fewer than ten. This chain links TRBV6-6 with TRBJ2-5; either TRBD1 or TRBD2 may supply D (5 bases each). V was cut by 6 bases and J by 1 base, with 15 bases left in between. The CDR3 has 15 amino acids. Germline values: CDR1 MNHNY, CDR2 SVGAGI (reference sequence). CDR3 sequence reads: CASRPSGRFQETQYF. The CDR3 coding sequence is TGTGCCAGCAGACCCTCGGGACGATTCCAAGAGACCCAGTACTTC.

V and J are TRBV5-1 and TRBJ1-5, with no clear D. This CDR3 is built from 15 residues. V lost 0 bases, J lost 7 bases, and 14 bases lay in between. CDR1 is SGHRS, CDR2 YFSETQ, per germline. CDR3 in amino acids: CASSLDSGKSQPQHF. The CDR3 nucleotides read TGCGCCAGCAGCTTGGATTCCGGAAAATCCCAGCCCCAGCATTTT.

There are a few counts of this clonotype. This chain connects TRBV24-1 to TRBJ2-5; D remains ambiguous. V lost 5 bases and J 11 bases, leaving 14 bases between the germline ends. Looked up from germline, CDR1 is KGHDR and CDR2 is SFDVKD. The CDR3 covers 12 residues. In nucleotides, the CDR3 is TGTGCCACCAGTGGGGCCGTAGGTGAGCAGTACTTC. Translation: CATSGAVGEQYF.

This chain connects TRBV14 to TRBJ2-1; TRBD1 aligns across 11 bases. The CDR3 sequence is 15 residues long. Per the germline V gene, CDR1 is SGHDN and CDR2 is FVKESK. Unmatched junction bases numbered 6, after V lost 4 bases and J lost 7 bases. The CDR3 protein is CASSLRTGGRNEQFF. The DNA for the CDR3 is TGTGCCAGCAGCCTGCGGACAGGGGGCAGGAATGAGCAGTTCTTC.

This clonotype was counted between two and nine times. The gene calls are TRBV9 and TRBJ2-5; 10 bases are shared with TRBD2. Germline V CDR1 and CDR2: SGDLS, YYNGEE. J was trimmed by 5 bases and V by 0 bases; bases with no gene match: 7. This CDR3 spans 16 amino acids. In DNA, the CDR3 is TGTGCCAGCAGCGTAGGGGCGCTAGCGGGAGATGAGACCCAGTACTTC. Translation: CASSVGALAGDETQYF.

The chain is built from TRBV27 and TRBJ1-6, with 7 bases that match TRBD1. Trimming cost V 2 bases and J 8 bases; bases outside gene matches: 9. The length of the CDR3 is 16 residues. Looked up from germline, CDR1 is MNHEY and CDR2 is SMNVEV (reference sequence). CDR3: CASSLITGQTYSPLHF. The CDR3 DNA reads TGTGCCAGCAGTTTAATCACGGGACAGACCTATTCACCCCTCCACTTT.

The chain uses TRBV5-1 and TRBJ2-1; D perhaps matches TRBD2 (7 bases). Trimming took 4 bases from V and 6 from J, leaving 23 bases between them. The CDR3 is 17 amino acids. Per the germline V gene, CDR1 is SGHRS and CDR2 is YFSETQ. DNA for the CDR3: TGCGCCAGCAGCCCGGGACATACGGGGGGTAGCTCCAATGAGCAGTTCTTC. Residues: CASSPGHTGGSSNEQFF. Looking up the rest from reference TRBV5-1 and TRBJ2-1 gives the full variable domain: KAGVTQTPRYLIKTRGQQVTLSCSPISGHRSVSWYQQTPGQGLQFLFEYFSETQRNKGNFPGRFSGRQFSNSRSEMNVSTLELGDSALYLCASSPGHTGGSSNEQFFGPGTRLTVL.

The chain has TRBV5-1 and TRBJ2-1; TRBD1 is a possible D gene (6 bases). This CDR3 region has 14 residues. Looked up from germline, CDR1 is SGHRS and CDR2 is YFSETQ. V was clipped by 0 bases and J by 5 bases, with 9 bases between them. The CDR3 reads CASSLEWGHNEQFF. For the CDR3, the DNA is TGCGCCAGCAGCTTGGAATGGGGGCACAATGAGCAGTTCTTC.

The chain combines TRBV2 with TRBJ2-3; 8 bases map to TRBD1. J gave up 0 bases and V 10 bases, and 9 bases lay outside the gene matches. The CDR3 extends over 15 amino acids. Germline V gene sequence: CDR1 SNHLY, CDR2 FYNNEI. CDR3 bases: TGTGCCATTCCCTCGGGACAGGCGAGCACAGATACGCAGTATTTT. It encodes CAIPSGQASTDTQYF.

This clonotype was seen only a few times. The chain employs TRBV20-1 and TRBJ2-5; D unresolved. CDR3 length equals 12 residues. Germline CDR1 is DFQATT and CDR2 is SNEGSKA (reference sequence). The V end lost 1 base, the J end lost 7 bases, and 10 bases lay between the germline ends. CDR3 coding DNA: TGCAGTGCTAGAGGCATACTGGGGACCCAGTACTTC. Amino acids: CSARGILGTQYF.

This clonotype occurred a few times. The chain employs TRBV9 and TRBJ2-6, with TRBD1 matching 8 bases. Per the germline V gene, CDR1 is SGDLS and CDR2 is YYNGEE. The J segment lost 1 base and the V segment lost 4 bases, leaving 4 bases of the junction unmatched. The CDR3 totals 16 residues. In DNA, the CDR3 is TGTGCCAGCAGCCCAGGGGGCGCATCTGGGGCCAACGTCCTGACTTTC. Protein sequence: CASSPGGASGANVLTF.

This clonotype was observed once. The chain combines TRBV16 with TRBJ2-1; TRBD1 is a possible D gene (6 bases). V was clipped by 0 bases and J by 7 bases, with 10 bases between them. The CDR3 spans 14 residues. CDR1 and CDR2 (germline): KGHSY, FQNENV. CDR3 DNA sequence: TGTGCCAGCAGCCAATCTGTTAGGGGGAATGAGCAGTTCTTC. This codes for CASSQSVRGNEQFF.